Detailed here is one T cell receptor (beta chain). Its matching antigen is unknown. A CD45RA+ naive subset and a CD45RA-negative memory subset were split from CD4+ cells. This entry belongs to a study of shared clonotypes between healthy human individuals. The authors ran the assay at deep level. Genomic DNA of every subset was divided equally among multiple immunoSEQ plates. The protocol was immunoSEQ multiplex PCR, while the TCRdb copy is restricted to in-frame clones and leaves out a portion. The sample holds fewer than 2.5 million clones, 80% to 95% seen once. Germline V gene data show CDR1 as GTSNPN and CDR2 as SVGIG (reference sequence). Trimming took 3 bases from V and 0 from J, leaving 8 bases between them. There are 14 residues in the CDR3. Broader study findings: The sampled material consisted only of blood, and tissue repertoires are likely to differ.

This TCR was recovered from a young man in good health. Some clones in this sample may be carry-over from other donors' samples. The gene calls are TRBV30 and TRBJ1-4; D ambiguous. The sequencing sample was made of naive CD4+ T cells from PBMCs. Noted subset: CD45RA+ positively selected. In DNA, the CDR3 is TGTGCCTGGAGCAAGGGAACAACTAATGAAAAACTGTTTTTT. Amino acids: CAWSKGTTNEKLFF.